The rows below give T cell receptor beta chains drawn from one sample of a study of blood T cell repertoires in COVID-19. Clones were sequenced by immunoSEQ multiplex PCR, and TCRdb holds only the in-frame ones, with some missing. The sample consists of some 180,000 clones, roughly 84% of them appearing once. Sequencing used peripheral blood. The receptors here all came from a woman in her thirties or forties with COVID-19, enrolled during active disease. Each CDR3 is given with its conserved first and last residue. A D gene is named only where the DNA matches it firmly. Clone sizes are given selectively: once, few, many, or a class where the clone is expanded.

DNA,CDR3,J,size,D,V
TGTGCCAGCAGCTTAGCGGAGCGGGACACCTACGAGCAGTACTTC,CASSLAERDTYEQYF,TRBJ2-7,NA,NA,TRBV7-6
TGTGCCAGCAGCATGACAGGGCTCGGGGGCTACACCTTC,CASSMTGLGGYTF,TRBJ1-2,NA,TRBD1,TRBV5-6
TGTGCCAGCAGTTGGTCACAGGAGAATGAGCAGTTCTTC,CASSWSQENEQFF,TRBJ2-1,NA,NA,TRBV6-5
TGTGCCAGCTCACTCGGACAGGGGGCTAACTATGGCTACACCTTC,CASSLGQGANYGYTF,TRBJ1-2,once,TRBD1,TRBV18
TGTGCCAGTACCCTTAGCGGGAGGGCCCTAAGGCCCTACGAGCAGTACTTC,CASTLSGRALRPYEQYF,TRBJ2-7,NA,TRBD2,TRBV19
TGTGCCAGCAGGATCAGTCGGGGAAATCGTCAGCCCCAGCATTTT,CASRISRGNRQPQHF,TRBJ1-5,once,NA,TRBV6-6
TGTGCCAGCAGTGACGCAGGGGACGGGACTGAAGCTTTCTTT,CASSDAGDGTEAFF,TRBJ1-1,few,NA,TRBV6-4
TGCGCCAGCAGCTTGGCCGCTGGCGGGGCGACCTACGAGCAGTACTTC,CASSLAAGGATYEQYF,TRBJ2-7,NA,NA,TRBV5-1
TGTGCCAGCAGGCAAACTAGCAGGACCGGGGAGCTGTTTTTT,CASRQTSRTGELFF,TRBJ2-2,once,NA,TRBV6-5
TGTGCCTGCGGGACGGATGGCTGGGAAAAACTGTTTTTT,CACGTDGWEKLFF,TRBJ1-4,NA,NA,TRBV6-5
TGTGCCAGCTCTCCCAAGGGGAATCAGCCCCAGCATTTT,CASSPKGNQPQHF,TRBJ1-5,NA,NA,TRBV18
TGTGCCAGCGGTAGGGCTAGCGGGGGCACAGATACGCAGTATTTT,CASGRASGGTDTQYF,TRBJ2-3,NA,TRBD2,TRBV9
TGTGCCAGCAGCCCTACAGGGGGCCCCCAGTTCTTC,CASSPTGGPQFF,TRBJ2-1,once,TRBD1,TRBV5-4
TGTGCCAGCAGCCGAACAGGGGTAAAGGCCGGGGAGCTGTTTTTT,CASSRTGVKAGELFF,TRBJ2-2,NA,TRBD1,TRBV6-2/TRBV6-3
TGTGCCAGCAGTTACAGGCAGGGGTTGGGCTACACCTTC,CASSYRQGLGYTF,TRBJ1-2,NA,NA,TRBV6-5
TGTGCCAGCTCCCTAGGGGGCCAAGAGACCCAGTACTTC,CASSLGGQETQYF,TRBJ2-5,few,NA,TRBV6-5
TGTGCCAGCGCGTACGTGAGCACCGGGGAGCTGTTTTTT,CASAYVSTGELFF,TRBJ2-2,NA,NA,TRBV27
TGTGCCAGCTCACCGCCGCGGGCGGCCTTCTCTGGAAACACCATATATTTT,CASSPPRAAFSGNTIYF,TRBJ1-3,NA,NA,TRBV18
TGTGCCAGCAGCCAAGATAGGGGGTTAACAAGCAATCAGCCCCAGCATTTT,CASSQDRGLTSNQPQHF,TRBJ1-5,NA,NA,TRBV3-1/TRBV3-2
TGTGCCAGCAGTGACGAGACAGGGGAGGTCACCGGGGAGCTGTTTTTT,CASSDETGEVTGELFF,TRBJ2-2,few,TRBD1,TRBV6-4
TGTGCCAGCAGCTTAACGCCCCTGACAGGGCTGAACACCGGGGAGCTGTTTTTT,CASSLTPLTGLNTGELFF,TRBJ2-2,few,TRBD1,TRBV7-3
TGTGCCAGCTCTGAACTAGCGGGGGCCACAGATACGCAGTATTTT,CASSELAGATDTQYF,TRBJ2-3,NA,TRBD2,TRBV18
TGTGCCAGCAGTAGCCCGGGGGTGAACACTGAAGCTTTCTTT,CASSSPGVNTEAFF,TRBJ1-1,NA,NA,TRBV7-3
TGCGCCAGCACCGTAAGGTCAGGGAACACTGAAGCTTTCTTT,CASTVRSGNTEAFF,TRBJ1-1,NA,NA,TRBV5-1
TGCAGTGCTAGTCCCGGACTAGCGGTGTTACTAGCCAAAAACATTCAGTACTTC,CSASPGLAVLLAKNIQYF,TRBJ2-4,NA,TRBD2,TRBV20-1
TGTGCCAGTAGTGTAGGACAGGGCCCTGGAAACACCATATATTTT,CASSVGQGPGNTIYF,TRBJ1-3,NA,TRBD1,TRBV19
TGCGCCAGCAGCCAAGTTCGATCTAGCGGGATGAGGGGGACCTACAATGAGCAGTTCTTC,CASSQVRSSGMRGTYNEQFF,TRBJ2-1,NA,TRBD2,TRBV4-1
TGTGCCAGCAGCAGATTAGCGGGAGGCTACGAGCAGTACTTC,CASSRLAGGYEQYF,TRBJ2-7,NA,TRBD2,TRBV7-8
TGTGCCAGCAGTCCACATCAGGGAAGCAATCAGCCCCAGCATTTT,CASSPHQGSNQPQHF,TRBJ1-5,NA,NA,TRBV28
TGCAGCGTTGATAGGGGGGGCAAACTGTTTTTT,CSVDRGGKLFF,TRBJ1-4,few,NA,TRBV29-1
TGCGCCAGCAGCTGGACAGGGGGGTCGAATCAGCCCCAGCATTTT,CASSWTGGSNQPQHF,TRBJ1-5,few,TRBD1,TRBV5-1
TGTGCCAGCAGCTTAGACGACAGGGGAGCTTTCTTT,CASSLDDRGAFF,TRBJ1-1,NA,TRBD1,TRBV7-6
TGTGCCATCAGTGAAACGGTTAACCAGCCCCAGCATTTT,CAISETVNQPQHF,TRBJ1-5,NA,NA,TRBV10-3
TGTGCCAGAACAGGGACCGGCACTAACTATGGCTACACCTTC,CARTGTGTNYGYTF,TRBJ1-2,NA,NA,TRBV2
TGTGCCAGCAGACCACCAGGGACAGGGGATGAAAAACTGTTTTTT,CASRPPGTGDEKLFF,TRBJ1-4,NA,TRBD1,TRBV6-6
TGTGCCAGCTCACCAGGGTCGGGCACCGGGGAGCTGTTTTTT,CASSPGSGTGELFF,TRBJ2-2,NA,NA,TRBV18
TGCGAAGTTAAGCTCCGGGGGGGCTACGAGCAGTACTTC,CEVKLRGGYEQYF,TRBJ2-7,NA,TRBD2,TRBV6-5
TGTGCCAGCAGTGAGTGGACAGGAGCTGGAAACACCATATATTTT,CASSEWTGAGNTIYF,TRBJ1-3,NA,TRBD1,TRBV6-1
TGTGCCAGCAGTCCTAGAGCAGGGGAGCTGCTTAACTATGGCTACACCTTC,CASSPRAGELLNYGYTF,TRBJ1-2,few,NA,TRBV27
TGTGCCAGCGGACCGGGACAGGGGAACACTGAAGCTTTCTTT,CASGPGQGNTEAFF,TRBJ1-1,NA,TRBD1,TRBV25-1
TGTGCCAGCAGTTTGCAAAACAGGGCCGAAGCTTTCTTT,CASSLQNRAEAFF,TRBJ1-1,NA,NA,TRBV28
TGTGCCAGCAGTTCATTAGATACGCAGTATTTT,CASSSLDTQYF,TRBJ2-3,NA,NA,TRBV28
TGCGCCAGCAGTGACTCGGCAGGGATAAATCAGCCCCAGCATTTT,CASSDSAGINQPQHF,TRBJ1-5,NA,NA,TRBV10-2
TGTGCCAGTAGTATGGCTGGGGGCGTGGATGGCTACACCTTC,CASSMAGGVDGYTF,TRBJ1-2,NA,NA,TRBV19
TGTGCCAGCACCCCCGAACTAGCGGGAGGAACAGATACGCAGTATTTT,CASTPELAGGTDTQYF,TRBJ2-3,NA,TRBD2,TRBV27
TGTGCCAGCACTCTAGCGGGGGCCTACGAGCAGTACTTC,CASTLAGAYEQYF,TRBJ2-7,NA,TRBD2,TRBV28
TGTGCCATCAGCCCCACGGACAGTGCGAACACTGAAGCTTTCTTT,CAISPTDSANTEAFF,TRBJ1-1,NA,NA,TRBV10-3
TGCACCAGCAGCCGGGGACTAGCGGTTCGCCAAGAGACCCAGTACTTC,CTSSRGLAVRQETQYF,TRBJ2-5,NA,NA,TRBV1
TGTGCCAGCAGCTTGGAAGGCAGCGGACAGCCCCAGCATTTT,CASSLEGSGQPQHF,TRBJ1-5,NA,NA,TRBV5-6
TGTGCCACCACAAGGGGAAACATTCAGTACTTC,CATTRGNIQYF,TRBJ2-4,NA,NA,TRBV11-2
TGTGCCAGCAGCGTAGGGACACAGTCCTACAATGAGCAGTTCTTC,CASSVGTQSYNEQFF,TRBJ2-1,NA,NA,TRBV9
TGTGCCAGCAGGACACGGGGGGCTAAGGGAACTTTCTTT,CASRTRGAKGTFF,TRBJ1-1,NA,NA,TRBV6-5
TGTGCCAGCAGTGACCTCGACAGGGGGCTGGGCGATGAGCAGTTCTTC,CASSDLDRGLGDEQFF,TRBJ2-1,NA,TRBD1,TRBV25-1